This paragraph reports one TCR beta chain. The data originate from a study of blood T cell repertoires in COVID-19. Study-wide context: Material from acute and convalescent COVID-19 was sourced from the United States, Italy and Spain. PBMCs, B-cell-depleted T cells, or T cells were the source of the cDNA or gDNA that made up the material.

V lost 0 bases and J lost 2, with 17 bases in between. Looked up from germline, CDR1 is SGHRS and CDR2 is YFSETQ. This CDR3 spans 17 amino acids. The authors' processing: Amplified reference gene primers provided the basis for estimating nucleated cell counts. The data were produced by immunoSEQ multiplex PCR, yet TCRdb's version contains in-frame clones alone and is incomplete. D and trimming were read from the DNA, whereas the V and J calls and clone size are those reported in that table. The profile shows about 200,000 clones, approximately 90% of them singletons. The sample comprised peripheral blood. The rearrangement uses TRBV5-1 and TRBJ2-5; tentative D call: TRBD2 (6 bases). The receptor's source is a middle-aged man with acute or convalescent COVID-19. The CDR3 nucleotides are TGCGCCAGCAGCTTGGGCGGACAAATTGCGGGGCAAGAGACCCAGTACTTC. It translates to CASSLGGQIAGQETQYF.